This TCR beta chain derives from a study of Ad26.COV2.S vaccination and SARS-CoV-2 variants. Study conclusions and caveats: Comparable non-spike TCR breadth was observed in vaccine and placebo recipients.

About this clone itself: The antigen remains undetermined.

There are 13 residues in the CDR3. From germline, CDR1 is SNHLY and CDR2 FYNNEI. V was pared by 4 bases and J by 2 bases, with 8 bases between. Generated by immunoSEQ multiplex PCR, the TCRdb table keeps only in-frame clones and is missing some. The sample records some 250,000 clones, more than 75% being singletons. Indicated treatment: some 20 received Ad26.COV2.S at low or high dose, single or two shots; 5 received placebo; per-sample allocation not given. Sampling was performed 63 days after the first vaccine or placebo injection. The donor was a Boston adult aged 18-55 years. An Ad26 vector expressing Wuhan-strain SARS-CoV-2 spike served as the vaccine.

The source of this sequence is a person between 18 and 60 years old who received the Ad26.COV2.S COVID-19 vaccine or a placebo. The sample in question was peripheral blood, obtained in a trial of Ad26.COV2.S vaccine versus placebo. The rearrangement joins TRBV2 to TRBJ2-5; D is unresolved. The CDR3 coding sequence is TGTGCCAGCAGTGTTGAGCCTCAAGAGACCCAGTACTTC. This sequence encodes CASSVEPQETQYF.